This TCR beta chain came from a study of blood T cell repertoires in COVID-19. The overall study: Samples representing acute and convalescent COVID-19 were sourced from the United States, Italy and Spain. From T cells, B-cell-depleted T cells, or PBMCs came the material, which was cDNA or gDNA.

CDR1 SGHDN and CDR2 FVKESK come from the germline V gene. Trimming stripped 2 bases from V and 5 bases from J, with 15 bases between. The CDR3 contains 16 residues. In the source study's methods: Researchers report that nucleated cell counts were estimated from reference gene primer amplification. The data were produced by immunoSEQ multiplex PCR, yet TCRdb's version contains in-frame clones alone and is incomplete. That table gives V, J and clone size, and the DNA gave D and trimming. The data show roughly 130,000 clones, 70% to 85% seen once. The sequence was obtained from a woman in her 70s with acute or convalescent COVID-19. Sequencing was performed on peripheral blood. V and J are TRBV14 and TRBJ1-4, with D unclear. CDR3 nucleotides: TGTGCCAGCAGCCAATTCAGTGGACGGGAAAATGAAAAACTGTTTTTT. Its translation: CASSQFSGRENEKLFF. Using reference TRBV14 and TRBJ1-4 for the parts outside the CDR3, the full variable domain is EAGVTQFPSHSVIEKGQTVTLRCDPISGHDNLYWYRRVMGKEIKFLLHFVKESKQDESGMPNNRFLAERTGGTYSTLKVQPAELEDSGVYFCASSQFSGRENEKLFFGSGTQLSVL.